What follows are 9 T cell receptor beta chains derived from one specimen sequenced in a study of metastatic and nonmetastatic thyroid tumors (TCRdb year 2020). No patient had received any treatment before thyroid surgery. Library prep was done by PCR. TCRdb lists the instrument as Illumina HiSeq 4000. TCRdb handled the public reads itself, with Q25 trimming in fastp and clone calling in MiXCR, and kept productive beta chains. Present in this sample are around 13,000 clones, about 25% of which were seen just once. The ten biggest clones cover under 9.5% of the sample. Input material: blood. The receptors stem from a female donor with papillary thyroid cancer or a benign thyroid nodule (not recorded which). Some clones in this sample may be carry-over from other donors' samples.

By proportion, this clone is medium-sized (0.01 to 0.1%). The genes are TRBV2 and TRBJ1-6, with a weak D call TRBD1 (6 bases). Germline CDR1 and CDR2: SNHLY and FYNNEI. The CDR3 is made up of 13 amino acids. V was pared by 6 bases and J by 6 bases, with 9 bases between. The CDR3 nucleotides read TGTGCCAGCAGCGGACAGCCTAATTCACCCCTCCACTTT. Translated: CASSGQPNSPLHF.

By proportion, this clone is medium-sized (0.01 to 0.1%). J is TRBJ1-2 and V is TRBV6-1; a possible D gene is TRBD1 (5 bases). In germline, CDR1 is MNHNS, CDR2 SASEGT. V was trimmed by 6 bases and J by 3 bases, leaving 11 bases between them. There are 13 residues in the CDR3. This chain's CDR3 is CASSSGRDYGYTF. The CDR3 DNA reads as TGTGCCAGCAGCTCAGGGAGAGACTATGGCTACACCTTC.

A note on this clone: Different DNA sequences within this sample yield the same CDR3. The chain employs TRBV20-1 and TRBJ1-5; D is unclear. Germline V gene data show CDR1 as DFQATT and CDR2 as SNEGSKA (reference sequence). Trimming left V 6 bases short and J 3 bases short, with 21 bases between. This CDR3 region has 16 residues. CDR3 in amino acids: CSASPGGGSYNQPQHF. The CDR3 bases are TGCAGTGCCAGTCCCGGTGGTGGGTCTTACAATCAGCCCCAGCATTTT.

Many counts were recorded for this clone. This chain uses TRBV18 with TRBJ2-3, with no clear D. Trimming shortened V by 8 bases and J by 0 bases, and 9 bases separated the two germline ends. CDR1 is KGHSH and CDR2 is LQKENI in the germline V gene. This CDR3 region has 13 residues. CDR3 in amino acids: CASPSPSTDTQYF. The CDR3 DNA reads as TGTGCCAGCCCCTCCCCAAGCACAGATACGCAGTATTTT.

This clone ranks as medium-sized (0.01 to 0.1%). This rearrangement joins TRBV7-2 to TRBJ2-3, with D uncertain. Trimming cost V 5 bases and J 2 bases, with 5 bases left between them. CDR1 SGHTA and CDR2 FQGNSA come from the germline V gene. The length of the CDR3 is 12 residues. CDR3 DNA: TGTGCCAGCAGCCCTTACACAGATACGCAGTATTTT. Protein: CASSPYTDTQYF.

This clone was detected ten times or more. This chain links TRBV20-1 with TRBJ2-5, with 7 bases aligning to TRBD2. Trimming removed 3 bases from V and 4 bases from J; junction bases left unmatched: 5. The germline V gene has CDR1 DFQATT and CDR2 SNEGSKA (reference sequence). The CDR3 spans 13 residues. CDR3 DNA sequence: TGCAGTGCTAGCGGCCCGGGGGGAGAGACCCAGTACTTC. It yields the protein CSASGPGGETQYF.

This clone was seen at least ten times. Different DNA sequences within this sample yield the same CDR3. The V gene is TRBV5-1, the J gene TRBJ2-5, with D possibly being TRBD2 (5 bases). V was shortened by 2 bases and J by 2 bases, with 13 bases between the two germline ends. Germline V gives CDR1 SGHRS, CDR2 YFSETQ. The CDR3 contains 15 residues. The DNA for the CDR3 is TGCGCCAGCAGCTTTTCGGACGGGAATCAAGAGACCCAGTACTTC. Protein: CASSFSDGNQETQYF.

The chain uses TRBV28 and TRBJ1-1, with TRBD1 as a possible D gene (6 bases). This CDR3 has 16 amino acids. V was shortened by 4 bases and J by 0 bases, with 15 bases between the two germline ends. Germline CDR1 is MDHEN and CDR2 is SYDVKM. CDR3 loop: CASSSGADYMNTEAFF. CDR3 bases: TGTGCCAGCAGTTCAGGGGCGGACTACATGAACACTGAAGCTTTCTTT.

This clone is deemed medium-sized. The rearrangement uses TRBV7-2 and TRBJ2-3; D might be TRBD2 (6 bases). The CDR3 extends over 15 amino acids. Trimming removed 2 bases from V and 3 bases from J, with 12 bases in between. The germline V gene encodes CDR1 SGHTA and CDR2 FQGNSA. The CDR3: CASSLWASATDTQYF. CDR3 sequence (DNA): TGTGCCAGCAGCTTATGGGCTAGCGCGACAGATACGCAGTATTTT.